The T cell receptor beta chain described here comes from a study of early T cells in non-severe SARS-CoV-2 infection. Study-wide context: Bulk RNA taken from unsorted whole blood was sequenced, leaving chains unpaired.

Trimming took 8 bases from V and 5 from J; bases not matched to a gene: 8. Germline V lookup: CDR1 MGHDK, CDR2 SYGVNS. The CDR3 extends over 14 amino acids. Unique molecular identifiers tagged individual cDNA molecules. MiXCR, run by TCRdb on the 5' RACE reads, gives a single entry per CDR3 protein. The table records 20,000 to 25,000 distinct CDR3 sequences, over 5.5% of them present only once. The clonotype was recovered from an adult who was a healthcare worker with PCR-confirmed SARS-CoV-2 infection or an uninfected control (not recorded which). The chain combines TRBV25-1 with TRBJ2-3, with 9 nucleotides matching TRBD2. The sample here was whole blood, taken at baseline. The CDR3 spells CASHDLAGLDTQYF. As DNA, the CDR3 is TGTGCCAGCCACGACCTAGCGGGGCTAGATACGCAGTATTTT.